Below are 10 T cell receptor beta chains sequenced from a single sample in a study of blood T cell repertoires in COVID-19. Clones were read by immunoSEQ multiplex PCR, and TCRdb kept only the in-frame ones, dropping some. This table has approximately 110,000 clones, 80% to 90% appearing once. The sequenced sample consisted of peripheral blood. The source of these receptors is a woman in her 70s with acute or convalescent COVID-19.

The chain is built from TRBV19 and TRBJ1-3, with 7 bases identical to TRBD1. The V gene's germline CDR1 is LNHDA and CDR2 SQIVND (reference sequence). The CDR3 runs 17 residues. V lost 4 bases, J lost 0 bases, and 9 bases stayed unmatched. Here the CDR3 reads CASSSRSGTDSGNTIYF. As DNA, the CDR3 is TGTGCCAGTAGTAGCCGCTCCGGGACAGACTCTGGAAACACCATATATTTT.

The table lists this clone with a count of one. The chain joins TRBV5-4 to TRBJ2-5; D call uncertain. CDR1 is SGHNT, CDR2 YYREEE, per germline (reference sequence). This CDR3 region has 15 residues. V was trimmed by 1 base and J by 1 base, leaving 11 bases between them. The CDR3 coding sequence is TGTGCCAGCAGCTTGACAGACCTAACCCAAGAGACCCAGTACTTC. Its translation is CASSLTDLTQETQYF.

The rearrangement joins TRBV5-1 to TRBJ2-3; TRBD1 matches at 10 bases. V dropped 4 bases and J dropped 11; count of bases not matched to a gene: 7. The CDR3 extends over 13 amino acids. In germline, CDR1 is SGHRS, CDR2 YFSETQ. DNA of the CDR3: TGCGCCAGCAGCGGGGGACAGGGGAGTCGGCAGTATTTT. Translating it yields CASSGGQGSRQYF.

This chain joins TRBV10-3 and TRBJ2-3, with D possibly being TRBD2 (5 bases). V shed 7 bases and J shed 2 bases, with 10 bases lying between them. In germline, CDR1 is ENHRY, CDR2 SYGVKD. The CDR3 has 13 residues. The chain's CDR3 is CAIKAADTDTQYF. In nucleotides, the CDR3 is TGTGCCATCAAAGCGGCAGACACAGATACGCAGTATTTT.

This sequence joins TRBV18 and TRBJ1-6, with D perhaps TRBD1 (6 bases). CDR1 is KGHSH and CDR2 is LQKENI in the germline V gene. Trimming stripped 2 bases from V and 9 bases from J, with 11 bases between. This CDR3 has 14 residues. CDR3 protein: CASSPTGGRSPLHF. CDR3 in DNA: TGTGCCAGCTCACCAACGGGGGGCCGTTCACCCCTCCACTTT.

This rearrangement joins TRBV5-1 to TRBJ1-1; 10 bases are shared with TRBD1. Germline V gene data show CDR1 as SGHRS and CDR2 as YFSETQ. This CDR3 has 17 amino acids. With V trimmed by 3 bases and J by 2 bases, 10 bases remained unmatched. Here the CDR3 DNA reads TGCGCCAGCAGCTGGGTGATTGGACAGGGGGTTAACACTGAAGCTTTCTTT. Protein: CASSWVIGQGVNTEAFF.

Worth noting for this clone: Other DNA sequences from this sample encode an identical CDR3 as well. The chain couples TRBV3-1 (or the pseudogene TRBV3-2) to TRBJ1-2, with 7 bases that match TRBD1. The CDR3 length is 13 residues. Germline values: CDR1 LGHDT, CDR2 YNNKEL (reference sequence). J was trimmed by 5 bases and V by 1 base; bases with no gene match: 1. In DNA, the CDR3 is TGTGCCAGCAGCCAAGGACAGGGTTATGGCTACACCTTC. Amino acid sequence: CASSQGQGYGYTF.

This clone was found a few times. The J gene is TRBJ1-4, the V gene TRBV30; 7 bases are a match to TRBD1. Germline V gene data show CDR1 as GTSNPN and CDR2 as SVGIG (reference sequence). This CDR3 region has 16 residues. With 2 bases clipped from V and 5 bases from J, the junction kept 11 bases outside the gene matches. As DNA, the CDR3 is TGTGCCTGGAGTCCCGACAGGGCGTTGAGAAATGAAAAACTGTTTTTT. It is translated as CAWSPDRALRNEKLFF.

This clone has more than one count but fewer than ten. This chain joins TRBV7-9 and TRBJ2-2; no reliable D call. Germline CDR1 SEHNR, CDR2 FQNEAQ (reference sequence). CDR3 size: 15 residues. V dropped 4 bases and J dropped 2 bases, with 11 bases sitting between them. The CDR3 DNA is TGTGCCAGCAGCTCCGAGAGGAGAAACACCGGGGAGCTGTTTTTT. Encoded protein: CASSSERRNTGELFF.

CDR3: CASSLRQENTEAFF. The CDR3 coding sequence is TGTGCCAGCAGTCTACGACAGGAGAACACTGAAGCTTTCTTT. This chain links TRBV28 with TRBJ1-1, with D perhaps TRBD1 (6 bases). Trimming pared 5 bases from V and 1 base from J, leaving 11 bases between. CDR3 length equals 14 residues. In germline, CDR1 is MDHEN, CDR2 SYDVKM.